This entry lists 2 T cell receptor beta chains sequenced from one sample in a study of control samples from healthy donors and cancer patients. The data were produced by immunoSEQ multiplex PCR, yet TCRdb's version contains in-frame clones alone and is incomplete. The sample records approximately 150,000 clones, about 90% being singletons. Sequenced material: blood. The receptors come from a man aged 30 to 39 in good health.

In this sample, this clone turned up once. V usage is TRBV3-1 (or the pseudogene TRBV3-2) and J usage is TRBJ2-7, with 11 bases identical to TRBD1. The germline gives CDR1 LGHDT, CDR2 YNNKEL (reference sequence). After removal of 5 bases from V and 13 bases from J, the junction contained 10 bases not matched to a gene. This CDR3 spans 13 amino acids. Written as DNA, the CDR3 is TGTGCCAGCAGCTCTATTCCGGGACAGGGGGTCTACTTC. It codes for CASSSIPGQGVYF.

The rearrangement links TRBV24-1 to TRBJ2-3; no clear D. The germline gives CDR1 KGHDR, CDR2 SFDVKD. The CDR3 runs 16 residues. V lost 5 bases and J lost 0, with 14 bases in between. The CDR3 sequence is CATSAPDRTSTDTQYF. The DNA of the CDR3 is TGTGCCACCAGTGCCCCGGACCGAACTAGCACAGATACGCAGTATTTT.